This passage covers 2 T cell receptor beta chains from one sample sequenced in a study of blood T cell repertoires in COVID-19. The assay was immunoSEQ multiplex PCR, and TCRdb's table has in-frame clones only and misses some. In the table there are more than 250,000 clones, about 85% of which are singletons. The sequenced sample was PBMCs or T cells enriched from blood (not recorded which). The receptors here all came from a woman in her 30s who had recovered from COVID-19.

This clone showed up just once. The rearrangement uses TRBV7-9 and TRBJ1-4; D is unresolved. The CDR3 extends over 15 amino acids. Germline V gives CDR1 SEHNR, CDR2 FQNEAQ (reference sequence). Trimming cost V 1 base and J 10 bases, with 16 bases left between them. The chain's CDR3 is CASSLVGPGGGKLFF. The CDR3 DNA sequence: TGTGCCAGCAGCTTAGTAGGGCCAGGAGGTGGAAAACTGTTTTTT.

The J gene is TRBJ2-1, the V gene TRBV4-1, with a possible D match to TRBD1 (6 bases). Germline CDR1 MGHRA, CDR2 YSYEKL. This CDR3 contains 16 residues. Trimming stripped 0 bases from V and 1 base from J, with 10 bases between. The CDR3 sequence is CASSQDIGQSYNEQFF. As DNA, the CDR3 is TGCGCCAGCAGCCAAGATATAGGACAGTCCTACAATGAGCAGTTCTTC.